This entry lists 9 T cell receptor beta chains sequenced from one sample in a study of T cells after posttransplantation cyclophosphamide. The protocol was immunoSEQ multiplex PCR, while the TCRdb copy is restricted to in-frame clones and leaves out a portion. This sample carries over 30,000 clones, none of them present only once. Sequencing input: PBMCs. These receptors all come from a woman in her forties or fifties in good health and a related stem cell transplant donor.

In its sample, this clone was seen many times. This chain connects TRBV4-1 to TRBJ1-1; D remains ambiguous. This CDR3 spans 13 amino acids. Trimming cost V 1 base and J 1 base, with 4 bases left between them. Germline V lookup: CDR1 MGHRA, CDR2 YSYEKL. The CDR3 DNA sequence: TGCGCCAGCAGCCAAGGAGGGAACACTGAAGCTTTCTTT. Its protein product is CASSQGGNTEAFF.

This clone showed up many times. The CDR3 region has the DNA TGTGCCAGCAGCTTAGAGGGCAGGTTTTTAAATGAGCAGTTCTTC. Its protein is CASSLEGRFLNEQFF. The chain recombines TRBV11-2 with TRBJ2-1, with no clear D. Germline V gene data show CDR1 as SGHAT and CDR2 as FQNNGV. This CDR3 has 15 residues. The ends were cut back, 0 bases at V and 7 bases at J, with 13 bases in the middle.

This clone appeared many times. The V and J genes are TRBV7-2 and TRBJ1-4; D gene uncertain. CDR3 size: 15 residues. Germline CDR1 SGHTA, CDR2 FQGNSA. V was pared by 2 bases and J by 4 bases, with 11 bases between. The DNA of the CDR3 is TGTGCCAGCAGCTTAATCATGCGCCGTAATGAAAAACTGTTTTTT. Translated: CASSLIMRRNEKLFF.

There are many counts of this clone. V gene TRBV28 combines with J gene TRBJ1-1, with D possibly TRBD1 on 5 matching bases. V lost 6 bases, J lost 5 bases, and 10 bases lay in between. Germline V gives CDR1 MDHEN, CDR2 SYDVKM. This CDR3 is built from 12 residues. This CDR3 is CASRSRATEAFF. The CDR3 DNA reads TGTGCCAGCAGGTCCAGGGCGACTGAAGCTTTCTTT. The full variable domain, completed using reference TRBV28 and TRBJ1-1, is DVKVTQSSRYLVKRTGEKVFLECVQDMDHENMFWYRQDPGLGLRLIYFSYDVKMKEKGDIPEGYSVSREKKERFSLILESASTNQTSMYLCASRSRATEAFFGQGTRLTVV.

This clone was observed at least ten times. The chain joins TRBV2 to TRBJ2-3; 8 bases line up with TRBD1. Germline CDR1 is SNHLY and CDR2 is FYNNEI. The CDR3 sequence is 17 residues long. J gave up 2 bases and V 6 bases, and 13 bases lay outside the gene matches. The CDR3, as DNA: TGTGCCAGCAGCCACAGCCGGACAGGGCGTAACACAGATACGCAGTATTTT. Residues: CASSHSRTGRNTDTQYF.

At least ten counts were recorded for this clone. The rearrangement links TRBV6-5 to TRBJ2-7; a possible D gene is TRBD2 (6 bases). Germline values: CDR1 MNHEY, CDR2 SVGAGI. The CDR3 is made up of 14 amino acids. With 7 bases removed from V and 4 bases from J, the gap between germline ends came to 17 bases. CDR3 sequence: CASKASGGFYEQYF. The CDR3 DNA follows: TGTGCCAGCAAAGCATCCGGGGGTTTTTACGAGCAGTACTTC.

In this sample, this clone turned up many times. V usage is TRBV18 and J usage is TRBJ2-1; D unresolved. Germline CDR1 KGHSH, CDR2 LQKENI. The CDR3 runs to 12 residues. Trimming removed 3 bases at V and 7 bases at J, with 7 bases between. The CDR3 coding sequence is TGTGCCAGCTCACCGAGGCTAAATGAGCAGTTCTTC. It codes for CASSPRLNEQFF.

The table lists this clone with many counts. The rearrangement joins TRBV6-5 to TRBJ2-1; 7 nucleotides align to TRBD2. Germline V gene lookup returns CDR1 MNHEY and CDR2 SVGAGI. The CDR3 loop spans 15 amino acids. The ends lost 9 bases at V and 1 base at J; junction bases unmatched: 9. The CDR3 coding sequence is TGTGCCAGTTTACGAGCGGGGCAGTCCTACAATGAGCAGTTCTTC. Encoded protein: CASLRAGQSYNEQFF.

This clone was picked up many times. This sequence joins TRBV28 and TRBJ1-1; 8 bases match TRBD1. In germline, CDR1 is MDHEN, CDR2 SYDVKM. Trimming took 5 bases from V and 0 from J; bases not matched to a gene: 5. The CDR3 is 15 amino acids. The CDR3 nucleotides are TGTGCCAGCAGTACCAGGACAGGGATGAACACTGAAGCTTTCTTT. Its translation: CASSTRTGMNTEAFF.